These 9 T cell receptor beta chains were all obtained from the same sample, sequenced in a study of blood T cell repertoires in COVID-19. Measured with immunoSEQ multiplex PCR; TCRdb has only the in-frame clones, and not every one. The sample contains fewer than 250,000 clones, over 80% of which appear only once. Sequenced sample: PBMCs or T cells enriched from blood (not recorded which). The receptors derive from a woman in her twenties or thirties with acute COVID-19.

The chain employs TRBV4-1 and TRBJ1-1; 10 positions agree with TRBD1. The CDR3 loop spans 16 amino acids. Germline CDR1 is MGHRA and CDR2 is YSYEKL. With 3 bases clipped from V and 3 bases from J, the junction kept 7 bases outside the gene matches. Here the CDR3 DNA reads TGCGCCAGCAGCCATAGGACAGGGGGGGGACACACTGAAGCTTTCTTT. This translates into CASSHRTGGGHTEAFF.

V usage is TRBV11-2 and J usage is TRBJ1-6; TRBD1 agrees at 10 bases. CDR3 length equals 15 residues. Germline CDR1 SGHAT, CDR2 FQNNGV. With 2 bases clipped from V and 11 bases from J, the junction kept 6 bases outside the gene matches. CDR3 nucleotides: TGTGCCAGCAGCTTATTGGACAGGGGGGAGACACCCCTCCACTTT. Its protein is CASSLLDRGETPLHF.

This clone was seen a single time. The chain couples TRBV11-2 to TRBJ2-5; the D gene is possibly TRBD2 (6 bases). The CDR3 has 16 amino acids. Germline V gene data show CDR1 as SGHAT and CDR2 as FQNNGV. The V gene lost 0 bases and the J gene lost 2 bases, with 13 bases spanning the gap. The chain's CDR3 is CASSLDSGLVQETQYF. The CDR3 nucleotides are TGTGCCAGCAGCTTAGATAGCGGACTCGTACAAGAGACCCAGTACTTC.

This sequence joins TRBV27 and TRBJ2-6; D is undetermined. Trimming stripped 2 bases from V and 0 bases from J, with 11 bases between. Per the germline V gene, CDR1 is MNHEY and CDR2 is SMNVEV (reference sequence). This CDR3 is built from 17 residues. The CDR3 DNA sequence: TGTGCCAGCAGTTTAAGTAATAGTATCTCTGGGGCCAACGTCCTGACTTTC. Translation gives CASSLSNSISGANVLTF. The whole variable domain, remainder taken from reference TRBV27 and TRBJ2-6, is EAQVTQNPRYLITVTGKKLTVTCSQNMNHEYMSWYRQDPGLGLRQIYYSMNVEVTDKGDVPEGYKVSRKEKRNFPLILESPSPNQTSLYFCASSLSNSISGANVLTFGAGSRLTVL.

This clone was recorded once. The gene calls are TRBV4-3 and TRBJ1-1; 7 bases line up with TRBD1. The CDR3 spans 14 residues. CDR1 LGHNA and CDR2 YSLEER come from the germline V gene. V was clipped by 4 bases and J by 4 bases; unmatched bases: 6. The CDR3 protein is CASSPTGLVTEAFF. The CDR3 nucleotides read TGCGCCAGCAGCCCGACAGGGCTAGTCACTGAAGCTTTCTTT.

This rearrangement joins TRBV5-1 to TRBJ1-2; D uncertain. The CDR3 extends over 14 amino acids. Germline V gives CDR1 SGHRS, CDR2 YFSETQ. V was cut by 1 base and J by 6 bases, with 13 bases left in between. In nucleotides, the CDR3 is TGCGCCAGCAGCTTGAGCCCCCCGAGGGATGGCTACACCTTC. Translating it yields CASSLSPPRDGYTF. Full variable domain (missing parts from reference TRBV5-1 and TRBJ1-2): KAGVTQTPRYLIKTRGQQVTLSCSPISGHRSVSWYQQTPGQGLQFLFEYFSETQRNKGNFPGRFSGRQFSNSRSEMNVSTLELGDSALYLCASSLSPPRDGYTFGSGTRLTVV.

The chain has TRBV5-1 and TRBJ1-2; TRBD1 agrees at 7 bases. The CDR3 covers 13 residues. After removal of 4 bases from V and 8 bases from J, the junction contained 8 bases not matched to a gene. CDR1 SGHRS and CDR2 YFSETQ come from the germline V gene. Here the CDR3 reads CASSPTGDRGYTF. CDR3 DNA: TGCGCCAGCAGCCCCACAGGGGACCGAGGCTACACCTTC.

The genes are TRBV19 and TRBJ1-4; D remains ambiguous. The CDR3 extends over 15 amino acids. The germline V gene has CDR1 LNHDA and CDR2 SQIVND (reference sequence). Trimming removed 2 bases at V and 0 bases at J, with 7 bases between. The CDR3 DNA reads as TGTGCCAGTAGTATACGAGCCGCAACTAATGAAAAACTGTTTTTT. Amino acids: CASSIRAATNEKLFF.

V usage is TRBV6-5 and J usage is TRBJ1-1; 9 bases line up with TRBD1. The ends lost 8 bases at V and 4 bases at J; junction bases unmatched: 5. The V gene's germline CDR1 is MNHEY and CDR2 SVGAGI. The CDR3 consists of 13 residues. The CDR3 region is CASARTGVTEAFF. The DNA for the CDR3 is TGTGCCAGCGCCAGGACAGGGGTCACTGAAGCTTTCTTT.